The source of this TCR beta chain is a study of blood T cell repertoires in COVID-19. The wider study: Italy, Spain and the United States were the sources of the convalescent and acute COVID-19 samples. PBMCs, B-cell-depleted T cells, or T cells were the source of the cDNA or gDNA that made up the material.

In the original processing: Amplification from reference gene primers served as the basis for estimated nucleated cell counts. Some clones are missing from TCRdb's copy, which holds only in-frame ones; the method was immunoSEQ multiplex PCR. V, J and clone size are those of that table, while D and trimming were read from the DNA. This sample has around 91,000 clones, with roughly 85% found just once. CDR1 is MDHEN and CDR2 is SYDVKM in the germline V gene. The CDR3 is made up of 14 amino acids. The trim removed 7 bases at V and 7 bases at J, leaving 7 bases unmatched. The specimen sequenced was peripheral blood. The rearrangement joins TRBV28 to TRBJ2-7; 13 bases are shared with TRBD2. This sequence was found in an elderly man with acute or convalescent COVID-19. CDR3 loop: CASKTGLAGQEQYF. CDR3 nucleotides: TGTGCCAGCAAGACGGGACTAGCGGGACAAGAGCAGTACTTC.